The clone carrying this T cell receptor beta chain appeared many times. Its antigen is unidentified. This record comes from a study of response to subunit inactivated influenza vaccine. This CDR3 spans 14 amino acids. Germline-derived CDR1 and CDR2 are SGHRS and YFSETQ. After removal of 7 bases from V and 6 bases from J, the junction contained 7 bases not matched to a gene. The study's findings and limits: The authors suggested that every seasonal influenza vaccination recruits few new T cells.

One entry per CDR3 protein, called by TCRdb with MiXCR from the RT-PCR reads. Of almost 600,000 distinct CDR3 sequences in the sample, less than 15% were seen once. The source of this sequence is a man between 45 and 60 years old who received an inactivated influenza vaccine. The rearrangement links TRBV5-1 to TRBJ2-3; TRBD2 matches 11 bases. Sample: PBMCs from blood, taken about 12 days after vaccination. The DNA for the CDR3 is TGCGCCAGCCATTCTAGCGGGGGGATGGATACGCAGTATTTT. It translates to CASHSSGGMDTQYF.